These T cell receptor beta chains were read from a single sample in a study of CD8+CD57+ T cells in acquired aplastic anemia. Using its own MiXCR run on the reads, TCRdb lists one record per CDR3 protein. The sample holds roughly 81,000 distinct CDR3 sequences; under 50% are singletons and the top ten take approximately 70%. What was sequenced was sorted CD4+, CD8+, or CD8+CD57+ T cells (not recorded which) from PBMCs. Source of these receptors: a human donor in good health, serving as a control. Both conserved end residues are part of each CDR3. Fields, in order: clone size, J gene, V gene, D gene, CDR3 protein, CDR3 DNA. A D gene is named only where the DNA matches it firmly. Clone size is given for some rows only: seen once, a few or many times, or a class if the clone is expanded.

>many|TRBJ2-5|TRBV13|NA
CASSNGQFAEIGETQYF
TGTGCCAGCAGCAATGGACAGTTCGCCGAGATCGGGGAGACCCAGTACTTC
>many|TRBJ2-1|TRBV29-1|NA
CSVEERLTEQFF
TGCAGCGTTGAAGAGCGCCTGACGGAGCAGTTCTTC
>many|TRBJ2-5|TRBV19|TRBD1
CASSTGGVGQTQYF
TGTGCCAGTAGTACAGGGGGCGTTGGACAGACCCAGTACTTC
>many|TRBJ1-1|TRBV9|NA
CASSASGPNTEAFF
TGTGCCAGCAGTGCTAGTGGGCCGAACACTGAAGCTTTCTTT
>NA|TRBJ2-3|TRBV9|TRBD2
CASSVGTSGSRTDTQYF
TGTGCCAGCAGCGTGGGGACTAGCGGGAGTCGGACAGATACGCAGTATTTT
>NA|TRBJ2-5|TRBV9|NA
CASSVGTVNQETQYF
TGTGCCAGCAGCGTCGGAACAGTCAACCAAGAGACCCAGTACTTC
>NA|TRBJ2-7|TRBV10-3|NA
CAISDQARGGTYEQYF
TGTGCCATCAGTGACCAGGCGCGGGGCGGTACCTACGAGCAGTACTTC
>NA|TRBJ1-2|TRBV25-1|NA
CASSEQGYYGYTF
TGTGCCAGCAGTGAGCAGGGATACTATGGCTACACCTTC
>NA|TRBJ1-4|TRBV2|NA
CASSETRGAGRKLFF
TGTGCCAGCAGTGAAACGCGGGGGGCCGGGCGAAAACTGTTTTTT
>many|TRBJ2-7|TRBV20-1|NA
CSASAGTHYEQYF
TGCAGTGCCAGCGCCGGGACTCACTACGAGCAGTACTTC
>NA|TRBJ1-1|TRBV7-2|NA
CASSLSHAGRLNTEAFF
TGTGCCAGCAGCTTATCGCATGCTGGGCGCCTGAACACTGAAGCTTTCTTT
>many|TRBJ1-1|TRBV11-2|NA
CASSGGGGGTEAFF
TGTGCCAGCAGTGGGGGGGGAGGAGGTACTGAAGCTTTCTTT
>NA|TRBJ1-6|TRBV24-1|NA
CATSEDGLAPRPLHF
TGTGCCACCAGTGAGGACGGCCTTGCCCCTAGGCCCCTCCACTTT
>many|TRBJ1-1|TRBV29-1|TRBD1
CSVDDRGGNTEAFF
TGCAGCGTTGACGACAGGGGGGGAAACACTGAAGCTTTCTTT
>NA|TRBJ2-1|TRBV28|TRBD1
CASSDSGTGVYNEQFF
TGTGCCAGCAGTGATTCCGGGACAGGGGTTTACAATGAGCAGTTCTTC
>many|TRBJ2-3|TRBV15|TRBD1
CATSSARQGPTDTQYF
TGTGCCACCAGCAGCGCCCGACAGGGGCCCACAGATACGCAGTATTTT
>NA|TRBJ2-1|TRBV28|TRBD2
CASRLAGGGNEQFF
TGTGCCAGTAGACTAGCGGGAGGTGGCAATGAGCAGTTCTTC
>NA|TRBJ1-4|TRBV25-1|TRBD1
CASSQPGGTGGNEKLFF
TGTGCCAGCAGCCAGCCCGGGGGGACAGGGGGTAATGAAAAACTGTTTTTT
>many|TRBJ2-7|TRBV11-2|NA
CASSPHVEQYF
TGTGCCAGCAGCCCCCATGTCGAGCAGTACTTC
>NA|TRBJ1-1|TRBV2|NA
CASSLGRRGLAFF
TGTGCCAGCAGTTTGGGGAGAAGGGGGTTGGCTTTCTTT
>many|TRBJ2-3|TRBV20-1|TRBD2
CSARDLAGATDTQYF
TGCAGTGCTAGAGACCTAGCGGGAGCCACAGATACGCAGTATTTT
>few|TRBJ1-1|TRBV29-1|NA
CSVAEQGTAFF
TGCAGCGTGGCGGAGCAGGGTACAGCTTTCTTT
>many|TRBJ2-1|TRBV7-8|NA
CASSRGSSYNEQFF
TGTGCCAGCAGCCGGGGGAGCTCCTACAATGAGCAGTTCTTC
>many|TRBJ2-7|TRBV7-9|TRBD2
CASSSRAGDSYEQYF
TGTGCCAGCAGCTCCCGAGCGGGAGATTCTTACGAGCAGTACTTC
>many|TRBJ2-5|TRBV5-8|NA
CASSLAPEQETQYF
TGTGCCAGCAGCTTGGCTCCAGAACAAGAGACCCAGTACTTC
>NA|TRBJ2-3|TRBV10-3|NA
CATDKEGRRTDTQYF
TGTGCCACCGACAAGGAGGGGAGGAGAACAGATACGCAGTATTTT
>many|TRBJ2-7|TRBV7-9|TRBD1
CASSLSGTVRSYEQYF
TGTGCCAGCAGCTTATCCGGGACAGTCCGCTCCTACGAGCAGTACTTC
>NA|TRBJ2-2|TRBV4-2|TRBD1
CASSHGQETGELFF
TGTGCCAGCAGCCACGGACAGGAGACCGGGGAGCTGTTTTTT
>NA|TRBJ1-2|TRBV5-4|TRBD1
CASSQISTGVYGYTF
TGTGCCAGCAGCCAGATCTCGACAGGGGTCTATGGCTACACCTTC
>many|TRBJ2-3|TRBV24-1|TRBD1
CATADRADVDTQYF
TGTGCCACAGCGGACAGGGCGGATGTGGATACGCAGTATTTT
>many|TRBJ2-5|TRBV2|NA
CASSDISAETQYF
TGTGCCAGCAGTGATATCTCAGCAGAGACCCAGTACTTC
>many|TRBJ2-7|TRBV5-5|NA
CASSLFDSSYEQYF
TGTGCCAGCAGCTTGTTTGACAGCTCCTACGAGCAGTACTTC
>many|TRBJ2-1|TRBV20-1|TRBD2
CSARTGTSVYNEQFF
TGCAGTGCTAGAACCGGGACTAGCGTGTACAATGAGCAGTTCTTC
>many|TRBJ2-7|TRBV2|TRBD1
CASSPTGARGEQYF
TGTGCCAGCAGCCCGACAGGGGCGAGGGGGGAGCAGTACTTC
>many|TRBJ1-6|TRBV12-3/TRBV12-4|NA
CASSLAQGVGRDNSPLHF
TGTGCCAGCAGTTTGGCACAGGGTGTTGGAAGGGATAATTCACCCCTCCACTTT
>few|TRBJ1-5|TRBV10-3|NA
CAISDQGSNQPQHF
TGTGCCATCAGCGACCAAGGCAGCAATCAGCCCCAGCATTTT
>NA|TRBJ1-2|TRBV29-1|NA
CSVKDRDGYTF
TGCAGCGTAAAAGACCGAGATGGCTACACCTTC
>many|TRBJ1-1|TRBV7-9|NA
CASSHEGPEAFF
TGTGCCAGCAGTCACGAGGGGCCTGAAGCTTTCTTT
>NA|TRBJ2-6|TRBV7-3|NA
CASSLQPGTNVLTF
TGTGCCAGCAGCTTACAACCCGGGACCAACGTCCTGACTTTC
>NA|TRBJ1-1|TRBV11-2|TRBD1
CASSLVGGTGSSEAFF
TGTGCCAGCAGCTTAGTCGGGGGGACAGGGTCTTCTGAAGCTTTCTTT
>NA|TRBJ2-5|TRBV14|NA
CASSQRAFQETQYF
TGTGCCAGCAGCCAACGGGCCTTCCAAGAGACCCAGTACTTC
>many|TRBJ1-1|TRBV20-1|NA
CSVRRDPSNNEAFF
TGCAGTGTCCGGCGTGACCCGAGTAATAATGAAGCTTTCTTT
>NA|TRBJ1-4|TRBV24-1|NA
CATSSTGEKLFF
TGTGCCACCAGTTCGACAGGTGAAAAACTGTTTTTT
>NA|TRBJ2-2|TRBV9|NA
CASSVGELFF
TGTGCCAGCAGCGTAGGGGAGCTGTTTTTT
>NA|TRBJ2-1|TRBV10-2|TRBD2
CASSEPGLAGGYNEQFF
TGCGCCAGCAGTGAGCCGGGACTAGCGGGGGGGTACAATGAGCAGTTCTTC
>once|TRBJ2-3|TRBV24-1|TRBD1
CATSDPFPSTGGLTDTQYF
TGTGCCACCAGTGATCCCTTTCCTTCGACAGGGGGCTTGACAGATACGCAGTATTTT
>NA|TRBJ2-3|TRBV10-2|TRBD2
CATFSGEQDTQYF
TGTGCCACCTTCAGCGGGGAGCAGGATACGCAGTATTTT
>NA|TRBJ1-4|TRBV6-5|NA
CASSYDGANEKLFF
TGTGCCAGCAGTTACGACGGGGCGAATGAAAAACTGTTTTTT
>NA|TRBJ2-7|TRBV3-1|NA
CASSQDSMRSLAYEQYF
TGTGCCAGCAGCCAAGATTCGATGCGGAGTTTGGCCTACGAGCAGTACTTC
>NA|TRBJ1-1|TRBV10-2|TRBD1
CASSFPGQGKAEAFF
TGCGCCAGCAGTTTCCCAGGACAGGGGAAGGCTGAAGCTTTCTTT
>many|TRBJ2-7|TRBV5-1|TRBD2
CASSLGLADYHYEQYF
TGCGCCAGCAGCTTGGGACTAGCGGACTATCATTACGAGCAGTACTTC
>many|TRBJ2-2|TRBV19|NA
CASSRTMGEGTGELFF
TGTGCCAGTAGCAGGACAATGGGAGAGGGCACCGGGGAGCTGTTTTTT
>NA|TRBJ1-2|TRBV12-3/TRBV12-4|TRBD1
CASSKGQGAFGYTF
TGTGCCAGCAGTAAAGGACAGGGGGCTTTTGGCTACACCTTC
>many|TRBJ2-1|TRBV10-2|NA
CASGFSRGYEQFF
TGCGCCAGCGGGTTTTCCCGGGGATATGAGCAGTTCTTC
>NA|TRBJ1-4|TRBV11-2|NA
CASSYRYSTNEKLFF
TGTGCCAGCAGCTACCGATATTCAACTAATGAAAAACTGTTTTTT
>many|TRBJ1-5|TRBV20-1|TRBD1
CSATDRDGNQPQHF
TGCAGTGCTACGGACAGGGATGGCAATCAGCCCCAGCATTTT
>NA|TRBJ2-5|TRBV30|TRBD2
CAWSAAGGETQYF
TGTGCCTGGAGCGCCGCGGGGGGGGAGACCCAGTACTTC
>NA|TRBJ1-3|TRBV10-3|NA
CAISDAGKPVHSGNTIYF
TGTGCCATCAGTGATGCAGGGAAGCCCGTACACTCTGGAAACACCATATATTTT
>few|TRBJ2-1|TRBV11-3|NA
CASSPIEGYNEQFF
TGTGCCAGCAGCCCCATAGAGGGCTACAATGAGCAGTTCTTC
>many|TRBJ2-7|TRBV29-1|TRBD1
CSVEVGQGNEQYF
TGCAGCGTTGAAGTGGGACAGGGGAACGAGCAGTACTTC